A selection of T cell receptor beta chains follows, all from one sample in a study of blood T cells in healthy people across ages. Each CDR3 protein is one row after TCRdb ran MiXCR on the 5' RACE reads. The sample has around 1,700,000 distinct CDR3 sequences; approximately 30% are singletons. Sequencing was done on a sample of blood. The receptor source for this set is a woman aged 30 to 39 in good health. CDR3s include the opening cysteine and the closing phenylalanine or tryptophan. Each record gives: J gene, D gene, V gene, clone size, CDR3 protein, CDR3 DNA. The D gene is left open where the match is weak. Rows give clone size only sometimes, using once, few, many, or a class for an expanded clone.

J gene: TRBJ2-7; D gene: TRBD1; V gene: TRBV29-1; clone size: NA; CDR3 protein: CSVEIGQGNLRAYEQYF; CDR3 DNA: TGCAGCGTTGAAATCGGACAGGGCAACCTCCGCGCCTACGAGCAGTACTTC
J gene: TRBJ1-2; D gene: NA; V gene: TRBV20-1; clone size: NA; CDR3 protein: CSARDLRHIDVATMHYGYTF; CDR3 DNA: TGCAGTGCTAGAGATCTACGACATATCGACGTGGCAACAATGCACTATGGCTACACCTTC
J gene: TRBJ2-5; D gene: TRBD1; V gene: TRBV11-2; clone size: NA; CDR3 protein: CASSLGQGDAETQYF; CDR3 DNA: TGTGCCAGCAGCTTGGGGCAGGGGGATGCAGAGACCCAGTACTTC
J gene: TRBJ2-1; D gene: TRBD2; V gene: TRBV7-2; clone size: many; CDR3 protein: CASSSGLAPNNEQFF; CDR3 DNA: TGTGCCAGCAGCTCTGGACTAGCACCCAACAATGAGCAGTTCTTC
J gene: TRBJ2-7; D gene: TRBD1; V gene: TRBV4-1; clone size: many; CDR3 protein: CASSPGTGERYEQYF; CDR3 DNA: TGCGCCAGCAGCCCAGGGACAGGAGAACGATACGAGCAGTACTTC
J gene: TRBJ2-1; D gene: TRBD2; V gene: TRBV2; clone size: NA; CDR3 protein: CASSGTSGRGNEQFF; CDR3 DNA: TGTGCCAGCAGCGGTACTAGCGGGAGGGGAAATGAGCAGTTCTTC
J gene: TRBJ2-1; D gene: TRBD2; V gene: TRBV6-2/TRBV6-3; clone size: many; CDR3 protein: CASSPRDSGSYEQFF; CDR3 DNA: TGTGCCAGCAGTCCTCGGGATAGCGGGAGTTATGAGCAGTTCTTC
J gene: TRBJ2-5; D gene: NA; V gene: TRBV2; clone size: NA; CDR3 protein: CASSEALGISEGGETQYF; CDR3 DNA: TGTGCCAGCAGTGAAGCGCTGGGGATATCCGAAGGTGGAGAGACCCAGTACTTC
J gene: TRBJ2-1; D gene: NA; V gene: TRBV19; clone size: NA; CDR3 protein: CASSILFGQGSYNEQFF; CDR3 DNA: TGTGCCAGTAGTATTTTGTTTGGGCAGGGCTCCTACAATGAGCAGTTCTTC
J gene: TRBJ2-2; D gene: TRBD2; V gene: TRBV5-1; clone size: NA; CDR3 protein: CASSSQGLAGTGELFF; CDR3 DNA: TGCGCCAGCAGTTCTCAAGGACTAGCGGGAACCGGGGAGCTGTTTTTT
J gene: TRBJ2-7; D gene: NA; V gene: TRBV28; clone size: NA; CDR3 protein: CASSAMTSSYEQYF; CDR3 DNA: TGTGCCAGCAGTGCCATGACCTCCTCCTACGAGCAGTACTTC
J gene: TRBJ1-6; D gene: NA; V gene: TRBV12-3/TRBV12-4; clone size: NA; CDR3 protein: CASSSEGAYNSPLHF; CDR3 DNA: TGTGCCAGCAGTTCTGAGGGGGCCTATAATTCACCCCTCCACTTT
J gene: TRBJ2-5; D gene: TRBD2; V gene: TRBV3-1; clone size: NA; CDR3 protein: CASSPNLGTSGEGQQYF; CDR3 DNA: TGTGCCAGCAGCCCGAACCTCGGGACTAGCGGGGAGGGACAGCAGTACTTC